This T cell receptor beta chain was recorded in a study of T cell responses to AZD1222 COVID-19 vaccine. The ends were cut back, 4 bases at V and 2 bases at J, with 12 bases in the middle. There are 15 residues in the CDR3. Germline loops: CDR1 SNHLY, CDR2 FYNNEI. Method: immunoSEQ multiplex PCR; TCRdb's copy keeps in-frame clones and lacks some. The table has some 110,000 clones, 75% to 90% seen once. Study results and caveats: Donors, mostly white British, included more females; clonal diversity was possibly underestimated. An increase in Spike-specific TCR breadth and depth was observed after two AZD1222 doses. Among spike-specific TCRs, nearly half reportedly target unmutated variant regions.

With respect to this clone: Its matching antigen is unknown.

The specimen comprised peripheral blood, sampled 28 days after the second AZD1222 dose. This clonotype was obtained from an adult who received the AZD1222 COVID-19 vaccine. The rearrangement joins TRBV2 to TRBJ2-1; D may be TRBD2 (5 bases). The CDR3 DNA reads TGTGCCAGCAGTGTGGGTACAGCGGCCTACAATGAGCAGTTCTTC. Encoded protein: CASSVGTAAYNEQFF.